Listed below are T cell receptor beta chains from one sample, sequenced in a study of shared clonotypes between healthy human individuals. TCRdb's table, derived via immunoSEQ multiplex PCR, lists solely in-frame clones and lacks some. This table has approximately 1.9 million clones, around 93% appearing once. The sequencing sample was made of naive CD8+ T cells from PBMCs. The receptor set was obtained from a man aged 18-30 years in good health. Some clones in this sample may be carry-over from other donors' samples. The CDR3 runs from the conserved cysteine through the conserved F or W. A D gene is named only where the DNA matches it firmly. Rows give clone size only sometimes, using once, few, many, or a class for an expanded clone.

cdr3_aa: CASSLSQGNEQFF
cdr3_nt: TGCGCCAGCAGTCTCTCGCAGGGCAATGAGCAGTTCTTC
cdr3_length: 13
d_call: .
clone_size: .
v_call: TRBV23-1
j_call: TRBJ2-1

cdr3_aa: CAWSVVLAAGAEQFF
cdr3_nt: TGTGCCTGGAGTGTGGTCTTAGCCGCTGGGGCGGAGCAGTTCTTC
cdr3_length: 15
d_call: .
clone_size: .
v_call: TRBV30
j_call: TRBJ2-1

cdr3_aa: CASSQELGLANEQFF
cdr3_nt: TGTGCCAGCAGCCAAGAATTGGGACTAGCAAATGAGCAGTTCTTC
cdr3_length: 15
d_call: TRBD2
clone_size: .
v_call: TRBV4-2
j_call: TRBJ2-1

cdr3_aa: CASNPGFAEGVSNTEAFF
cdr3_nt: TGTGCCAGTAATCCCGGATTCGCGGAGGGGGTGAGTAATACTGAAGCTTTCTTT
cdr3_length: 18
d_call: .
clone_size: .
v_call: TRBV19
j_call: TRBJ1-1

cdr3_aa: CASSVRTGDLAFF
cdr3_nt: TGTGCCAGCAGTGTCAGGACAGGGGACTTGGCTTTCTTT
cdr3_length: 13
d_call: TRBD1
clone_size: few
v_call: TRBV25-1
j_call: TRBJ1-1

cdr3_aa: CASSLAGEADTQYF
cdr3_nt: TGTGCCAGCAGTCTAGCGGGAGAGGCAGATACGCAGTATTTT
cdr3_length: 14
d_call: TRBD2
clone_size: .
v_call: TRBV28
j_call: TRBJ2-3

cdr3_aa: CAWSAPIGAYNEQFF
cdr3_nt: TGTGCCTGGAGTGCCCCGATCGGGGCCTACAATGAGCAGTTCTTC
cdr3_length: 15
d_call: .
clone_size: .
v_call: TRBV30
j_call: TRBJ2-1

cdr3_aa: CASSSGGEQYF
cdr3_nt: TGTGCCAGCAGTTCAGGGGGCGAGCAGTACTTC
cdr3_length: 11
d_call: TRBD1
clone_size: .
v_call: TRBV6-5
j_call: TRBJ2-7

cdr3_aa: CASSFLLNLAEQYF
cdr3_nt: TGTGCCAGCAGTTTCCTCTTGAATTTAGCGGAGCAGTACTTC
cdr3_length: 14
d_call: .
clone_size: .
v_call: TRBV27
j_call: TRBJ2-7

cdr3_aa: CASSQDLLGRGWGRNTEAFF
cdr3_nt: TGCGCCAGCAGCCAAGATTTACTGGGCAGGGGCTGGGGGAGGAACACTGAAGCTTTCTTT
cdr3_length: 20
d_call: .
clone_size: .
v_call: TRBV4-3
j_call: TRBJ1-1

cdr3_aa: CASSGGGRTEAFF
cdr3_nt: TGTGCCAGCAGTGGAGGGGGGCGGACTGAAGCTTTCTTT
cdr3_length: 13
d_call: .
clone_size: .
v_call: TRBV25-1
j_call: TRBJ1-1

cdr3_aa: CASSEGQSSYNEQFF
cdr3_nt: TGTGCCAGCAGTGAAGGGCAAAGCTCCTACAATGAGCAGTTCTTC
cdr3_length: 15
d_call: .
clone_size: .
v_call: TRBV2
j_call: TRBJ2-1

cdr3_aa: CASRGSRGYTQYF
cdr3_nt: TGTGCCAGCAGAGGGTCCCGTGGGTATACGCAGTATTTT
cdr3_length: 13
d_call: .
clone_size: .
v_call: TRBV6-1
j_call: TRBJ2-3

cdr3_aa: CASSWSSVGADTQYF
cdr3_nt: TGTGCCAGCAGTTGGTCTAGCGTCGGTGCAGATACGCAGTATTTT
cdr3_length: 15
d_call: .
clone_size: .
v_call: TRBV28
j_call: TRBJ2-3

cdr3_aa: CASGDREQYF
cdr3_nt: TGTGCCAGCGGTGACCGCGAGCAGTACTTC
cdr3_length: 10
d_call: .
clone_size: .
v_call: TRBV2
j_call: TRBJ2-7

cdr3_aa: CASTVVGDSYEQYF
cdr3_nt: TGTGCCAGCACTGTCGTGGGGGACTCCTACGAGCAGTACTTC
cdr3_length: 14
d_call: .
clone_size: .
v_call: TRBV7-2
j_call: TRBJ2-7

cdr3_aa: CASSAGTEAFF
cdr3_nt: TGTGCCAGCAGTGCAGGGACTGAAGCTTTCTTT
cdr3_length: 11
d_call: .
clone_size: .
v_call: TRBV6-5
j_call: TRBJ1-1

cdr3_aa: CASSSRDGTNYGYTF
cdr3_nt: TGTGCCAGCAGCTCAAGGGACGGAACTAACTATGGCTACACCTTC
cdr3_length: 15
d_call: .
clone_size: .
v_call: TRBV7-3
j_call: TRBJ1-2

cdr3_aa: CASSYFLENTEAFF
cdr3_nt: .
cdr3_length: 14
d_call: .
clone_size: .
v_call: TRBV6-6
j_call: TRBJ1-1

cdr3_aa: CASSLTWGGVDRKAFF
cdr3_nt: TGTGCCAGCAGTCTAACTTGGGGGGGCGTAGATCGAAAAGCTTTCTTT
cdr3_length: 16
d_call: .
clone_size: .
v_call: TRBV27
j_call: TRBJ1-1

cdr3_aa: CASSFQGAGEQYF
cdr3_nt: TGTGCCAGCAGCTTCCAGGGAGCGGGCGAGCAGTACTTC
cdr3_length: 13
d_call: .
clone_size: .
v_call: TRBV5-8
j_call: TRBJ2-7

cdr3_aa: CASSIAGRGQPQHF
cdr3_nt: TGTGCCAGTAGTATCGCAGGTAGGGGTCAGCCCCAGCATTTT
cdr3_length: 14
d_call: .
clone_size: once
v_call: TRBV19
j_call: TRBJ1-5

cdr3_aa: CASSFRDRGRFEQYF
cdr3_nt: TGTGCCAGCAGCTTCCGGGACAGGGGGCGTTTCGAGCAGTACTTC
cdr3_length: 15
d_call: TRBD1
clone_size: .
v_call: TRBV5-8
j_call: TRBJ2-7

cdr3_aa: CASSLGSEQFF
cdr3_nt: TGCGCCAGCAGCTTGGGTAGTGAGCAGTTCTTC
cdr3_length: 11
d_call: .
clone_size: .
v_call: TRBV5-1
j_call: TRBJ2-1

cdr3_aa: CASSLDPRYEQYF
cdr3_nt: TGTGCCAGCAGCTTAGACCCCCGATACGAGCAGTACTTC
cdr3_length: 13
d_call: .
clone_size: .
v_call: TRBV11-2
j_call: TRBJ2-7

cdr3_aa: CASSAKRTGWDYGYTF
cdr3_nt: TGTGCCAGCAGTGCCAAAAGGACAGGGTGGGACTATGGCTACACCTTC
cdr3_length: 16
d_call: TRBD1
clone_size: .
v_call: TRBV6-1
j_call: TRBJ1-2

cdr3_aa: CASSEGPGLWEQYF
cdr3_nt: TGCGCCAGCAGTGAGGGCCCCGGGCTGTGGGAGCAGTACTTC
cdr3_length: 14
d_call: .
clone_size: .
v_call: TRBV10-1
j_call: TRBJ2-7

cdr3_aa: CSVYRVGELFF
cdr3_nt: TGCAGCGTTTACAGGGTCGGGGAGCTGTTTTTT
cdr3_length: 11
d_call: .
clone_size: .
v_call: TRBV29-1
j_call: TRBJ2-2

cdr3_aa: CSVEDGTSGSIDEQYF
cdr3_nt: TGCAGCGTTGAAGATGGGACTAGCGGGAGCATCGACGAGCAGTACTTC
cdr3_length: 16
d_call: TRBD2
clone_size: .
v_call: TRBV29-1
j_call: TRBJ2-7